The 12 T cell receptor beta chains below all came from one sample that was sequenced in a study of cytomegalovirus exposure and HLA in healthy donors. The PCR made use of 60 Vbeta and 13 Jbeta primers. The repertoire was sequenced with immunoSEQ multiplex PCR; TCRdb's copy has only in-frame clones and lacks some. The sample records roughly 79,000 clones, approximately 81% being singletons. The sample taken for sequencing was PBMCs. These receptors were collected from a woman aged 50 to 60 in good health and CMV-seropositive.

This clone was observed a few times. This rearrangement joins TRBV6-6 to TRBJ1-1; D unresolved. CDR3 size: 14 residues. Germline V gene data show CDR1 as MNHNY and CDR2 as SVGAGI (reference sequence). V was trimmed by 5 bases and J by 1 base, leaving 11 bases between them. The CDR3 nucleotides read TGTGCCAGCAGTGTCGGACTTGCGAACACTGAAGCTTTCTTT. Its translation: CASSVGLANTEAFF.

With respect to this clone: The junction departs from the called germline gene at one end, perhaps through a read error. The chain carries TRBV2 and TRBJ2-1; D perhaps matches TRBD2 (5 bases). The CDR3 length is 14 residues. Germline-derived CDR1 and CDR2 are SNHLY and FYNNEI. The chain's CDR3 is CASTTDSSYNKQFF. DNA for the CDR3: TGTGCCAGCACCACGGACTCCTCCTACAATAAGCAGTTCTTC. The complete variable domain, with remaining parts taken from reference TRBV2 and TRBJ2-1, reads EPEVTQTPSHQVTQMGQEVILRCVPISNHLYFYWYRQILGQKVEFLVSFYNNEISEKSEIFDDQFSVERPDGSNFTLKIRSTKLEDSAMYFCASTTDSSYNKQFFGPGTRLTVL.

The chain combines TRBV2 with TRBJ2-2, with D tentatively TRBD1 (8 bases). V lost 7 bases to trimming and J lost 5 bases, with 14 bases between them. Germline values: CDR1 SNHLY, CDR2 FYNNEI. This CDR3 has 14 residues. CDR3 coding DNA: TGTGCCAGCATAGACAGGGGAGGGACCGGGGAGCTGTTTTTT. Its translation is CASIDRGGTGELFF.

The chain couples TRBV6-1 to TRBJ1-2, with 8 bases lining up with TRBD1. After removal of 6 bases from V and 11 bases from J, the junction contained 5 bases not matched to a gene. The CDR3 length is 11 residues. From germline, CDR1 is MNHNS and CDR2 SASEGT. The CDR3 loop reads CASSQDRVYTF. In DNA form, the CDR3 reads TGTGCCAGCAGCCAGGACAGGGTTTACACCTTC.

This sequence joins TRBV6-1 and TRBJ2-2, with TRBD2 matching 9 bases. The CDR3 is 15 amino acids. Unmatched junction bases numbered 8, after V lost 5 bases and J lost 7 bases. CDR1 is MNHNS, CDR2 SASEGT, per germline. CDR3 DNA: TGTGCCAGCAGTCAGGATAGCGGGAGTGGCGGGGAGCTGTTTTTT. Protein: CASSQDSGSGGELFF.

The gene calls are TRBV5-1 and TRBJ2-3; tentative D call: TRBD2 (7 bases). CDR1 is SGHRS and CDR2 is YFSETQ in the germline V gene. The CDR3 length is 13 residues. Trimming shortened V by 6 bases and J by 5 bases, and 13 bases separated the two germline ends. This CDR3 reads CASTMGGRDTQYF. The CDR3 DNA follows: TGCGCCAGCACCATGGGGGGGCGAGATACGCAGTATTTT.

This clone was counted between two and nine times. This rearrangement joins TRBV2 to TRBJ2-1; 7 nucleotides match TRBD2. There are 15 residues in the CDR3. Looked up from germline, CDR1 is SNHLY and CDR2 is FYNNEI. The J segment lost 0 bases and the V segment lost 7 bases, leaving 6 bases of the junction unmatched. CDR3 nucleotides: TGTGCCAGCACAGAGCGGGACCCCTCCTACAATGAGCAGTTCTTC. Translating it yields CASTERDPSYNEQFF.

The chain combines TRBV6-5 with TRBJ2-5; a weak D match, TRBD1 (5 bases). The DNA matches TRBJ2-7 better at its end, which makes the J call doubtful. The CDR3 has 14 amino acids. Germline V gene lookup returns CDR1 MNHEY and CDR2 SVGAGI. This chain's CDR3 is CASSRWGASSEQYF. The CDR3 nucleotides are TGTGCCAGCAGTCGATGGGGCGCTTCGAGCGAGCAGTACTTC.

The chain couples TRBV15 to TRBJ2-7; the D is unclear. This CDR3 has 15 residues. Trimming cost V 3 bases and J 1 base, with 13 bases left between them. CDR1 and CDR2 (germline): LNHNV, YYDKDF (reference sequence). CDR3 nucleotides: TGTGCCACCAGCAGTATCAGCGTCGGGTCCTACGAGCAGTACTTC. Amino acid sequence: CATSSISVGSYEQYF. Complete variable domain (other parts from reference TRBV15 and TRBJ2-7): DAMVIQNPRYQVTQFGKPVTLSCSQTLNHNVMYWYQQKSSQAPKLLFHYYDKDFNNEADTPDNFQSRRPNTSFCFLDIRSPGLGDTAMYLCATSSISVGSYEQYFGPGTRLTVT.

This clone has just a few counts. CDR3 DNA: TGCAGCGTGGGACAGGGGGGACCTGAGACCCAGTACTTC. This encodes CSVGQGGPETQYF. The V gene is TRBV29-1, the J gene TRBJ2-5; 11 bases fit TRBD1. There are 13 residues in the CDR3. Trimming took 6 bases from V and 5 from J; bases not matched to a gene: 5. Germline V gene data show CDR1 as SQVTM and CDR2 as ANQGSEA. Drawing the rest from reference TRBV29-1 and TRBJ2-5, the complete variable domain is SAVISQKPSRDICQRGTSLTIQCQVDSQVTMMFWYRQQPGQSLTLIATANQGSEATYESGFVIDKFPISRPNLTFSTLTVSNMSPEDSSIYLCSVGQGGPETQYFGPGTRLLVL.

Only a few counts were recorded for this clone. V and J are TRBV10-2 and TRBJ1-5; TRBD1 agrees at 8 bases. The CDR3 loop spans 13 amino acids. Per germline, CDR1 WSHSY and CDR2 SAAADI. Trimming cost V 7 bases and J 7 bases; bases outside gene matches: 6. The CDR3, as DNA: TGCGCCAGCACTCCGGACAGGGCCCAGCCCCAGCATTTT. This translates into CASTPDRAQPQHF.

This chain connects TRBV10-2 to TRBJ2-7, with 9 bases matching TRBD1. Germline-derived CDR1 and CDR2 are WSHSY and SAAADI. V lost 7 bases and J lost 0; bases outside the gene matches: 7. This CDR3 region has 15 residues. The CDR3 sequence is CASNRRDRDSYEQYF. For the CDR3, the DNA is TGCGCCAGCAACCGCCGGGACAGGGACTCCTACGAGCAGTACTTC.